The 28 T cell receptor beta chains listed next were all sequenced from one sample in a study of blood T cell repertoires in COVID-19. Produced via immunoSEQ multiplex PCR; TCRdb's table is partial and in-frame only. Of some 170,000 clones listed, about four fifths are singletons. Sequencing used peripheral blood. These receptors all come from a man between 60 and 70 years old with active or convalescent COVID-19.

V and J are TRBV5-4 and TRBJ1-4; TRBD1 aligns across 8 bases. Germline CDR1 is SGHNT and CDR2 is YYREEE (reference sequence). V shed 4 bases, J shed 5 bases, and the junction held 7 bases outside the gene matches. The CDR3 extends over 15 amino acids. Here the CDR3 reads CASSDRTGLNEKLFF. CDR3 bases: TGTGCCAGCAGCGACAGGACAGGGTTAAATGAAAAACTGTTTTTT.

The rearrangement uses TRBV10-1 and TRBJ2-7, with TRBD1 matching over 9 bases. The CDR3 is 14 residues long. Germline lookup yields CDR1 WNHNN and CDR2 SYGVQD (reference sequence). The V segment lost 8 bases and the J segment 5 bases; nucleotides outside the gene matches: 10. This CDR3 is CASSAGTGTHEQYF. CDR3 DNA sequence: TGCGCCAGCTCCGCCGGGACAGGGACCCACGAGCAGTACTTC.

The V call is TRBV28, the J call TRBJ1-2; D is possibly TRBD1 (6 bases). Trimming left V 2 bases short and J 3 bases short, with 13 bases between. The CDR3 sequence is 15 residues long. Germline CDR1 MDHEN, CDR2 SYDVKM. The CDR3 protein is CASSLGNRVDYGYTF. The CDR3 DNA is TGTGCCAGCAGTTTAGGAAACAGGGTCGACTATGGCTACACCTTC.

V is TRBV6-5 and J is TRBJ2-7, with D unclear. The CDR3 has 13 residues. Deletions cut 6 bases from V and 5 bases from J, with 14 bases between. Germline CDR1 MNHEY, CDR2 SVGAGI. The CDR3 region has the DNA TGTGCCAGCAGATCCCCGCGTGTGGACGAGCAGTACTTC. This gives the protein CASRSPRVDEQYF.

This chain uses TRBV4-1 with TRBJ1-1; D ambiguous. CDR3 length: 16 amino acids. The V end lost 3 bases, the J end lost 3 bases, and 17 bases lay between the germline ends. Germline CDR1 and CDR2: MGHRA and YSYEKL. The CDR3 here is CASSQLAVSGYTEAFF. Written as DNA, the CDR3 is TGCGCCAGCAGCCAGTTGGCTGTATCCGGGTACACTGAAGCTTTCTTT.

The genes are TRBV3-1 (or the pseudogene TRBV3-2) and TRBJ2-7; D might be TRBD1 (6 bases). Germline CDR1 LGHDT, CDR2 YNNKEL (reference sequence). CDR3 length: 16 amino acids. The ends were cut back, 6 bases at V and 0 bases at J, with 18 bases in the middle. CDR3 DNA sequence: TGTGCCAGCAGGAAAGGCTTGGGGGCGACCTCCTACGAGCAGTACTTC. It translates to CASRKGLGATSYEQYF.

CDR3 nucleotide sequence: TGCGCCAGCAGCCAACAGACGACTACCTACAATGAGCAGTTCTTC. This codes for CASSQQTTTYNEQFF. V gene TRBV4-1 combines with J gene TRBJ2-1; possible D gene TRBD2, 5 bases. Deletions cut 2 bases from V and 2 bases from J, with 10 bases between. The CDR3 runs to 15 residues. Germline-derived CDR1 and CDR2 are MGHRA and YSYEKL.

V usage is TRBV5-1 and J usage is TRBJ2-3; 8 nucleotides line up with TRBD2. The CDR3 has 15 amino acids. V was pared by 0 bases and J by 4 bases, with 4 bases of the junction left unmatched. Germline loops: CDR1 SGHRS, CDR2 YFSETQ. Here the CDR3 DNA reads TGCGCCAGCAGCTTGGCCGGGGGGGCGGCAGATACGCAGTATTTT. Residues: CASSLAGGAADTQYF. The variable domain in full, with the rest retrieved from reference TRBV5-1 and TRBJ2-3, is KAGVTQTPRYLIKTRGQQVTLSCSPISGHRSVSWYQQTPGQGLQFLFEYFSETQRNKGNFPGRFSGRQFSNSRSEMNVSTLELGDSALYLCASSLAGGAADTQYFGPGTRLTVL.

The chain couples TRBV29-1 to TRBJ2-3; the match to TRBD2 covers 10 bases. CDR1 and CDR2 from the germline V gene are SQVTM and ANQGSEA. The length of the CDR3 is 15 residues. The junction had 10 bases not matched to a gene; V was cut back by 5 bases and J by 5 bases. In nucleotides, the CDR3 is TGCAGCGTTTTACCTACTAGCGGGGTGAGAGATACGCAGTATTTT. Protein product: CSVLPTSGVRDTQYF.

This clone was found a few times. This chain connects TRBV5-7 to TRBJ2-6, with TRBD2 as a possible D gene (6 bases). TRBV5-7 is an ORF; its function is uncertain. This CDR3 comprises 18 residues. V was cut by 0 bases and J by 3 bases, with 16 bases left in between. The CDR3 here is CASSLELSGAHGANVLTF. The CDR3 nucleotides are TGTGCCAGCAGCTTGGAACTCTCGGGAGCTCATGGGGCCAACGTCCTGACTTTC.

The chain links TRBV25-1 to TRBJ2-1, with 7 bases fitting TRBD2. Trimming cost V 2 bases and J 6 bases; bases outside gene matches: 7. This CDR3 is 15 amino acids long. The germline V gene encodes CDR1 MGHDK and CDR2 SYGVNS. CDR3 in amino acids: CASSEGEGLSNEQFF. The CDR3 DNA sequence: TGTGCCAGCAGTGAAGGGGAGGGCCTCTCCAATGAGCAGTTCTTC.

Here the CDR3 reads CASRPSGREQFF. Here the CDR3 DNA reads TGTGCCAGCAGACCCAGCGGACGTGAGCAGTTCTTC. The V call is TRBV12-3 or TRBV12-4, the J call TRBJ2-1; D possibly corresponds to TRBD2 (5 bases). The CDR3 is made up of 12 amino acids. V lost 6 bases, J lost 9 bases, and 12 bases lay in between.

The chain couples TRBV5-1 to TRBJ2-5, with TRBD2 matching over 12 bases. The CDR3 spans 16 residues. Losses at the gene ends were 4 bases for V and 1 base for J; bases not matched to a gene: 5. Germline loops: CDR1 SGHRS, CDR2 YFSETQ. CDR3: CASSPGTSGPQETQYF. CDR3 DNA: TGCGCCAGCAGCCCGGGGACTAGCGGGCCCCAAGAGACCCAGTACTTC.

In its sample, this clone was seen a few times. V is TRBV6-1 and J is TRBJ1-5; D is undetermined. The V end lost 1 base, the J end lost 5 bases, and 6 bases lay between the germline ends. Germline-derived CDR1 and CDR2 are MNHNS and SASEGT. This CDR3 has 13 amino acids. The CDR3 DNA reads as TGTGCCAGCAGTGAAGGAAACTATCAGCCCCAGCATTTT. This sequence encodes CASSEGNYQPQHF.

The J gene is TRBJ1-5, the V gene TRBV7-5. TRBV7-5 is termed a pseudogene. CDR3 length: 13 amino acids. The CDR3 DNA reads TGTGCCAGAAGCTTCCGGGTCCGTCAGCCCCAGCATTTT. Translation: CARSFRVRQPQHF.

CDR3 in amino acids: CASSIRGTSTEAFF. The CDR3 coding sequence is TGTGCCAGTAGTATACGGGGAACTAGCACTGAAGCTTTCTTT. The chain has TRBV19 and TRBJ1-1; D call uncertain. Germline CDR1 reads LNHDA; CDR2 reads SQIVND (reference sequence). The CDR3 loop spans 14 amino acids. Deletions cut 2 bases from V and 4 bases from J, with 11 bases between.

This chain's CDR3 is CAWSGADEQYF. Written as DNA, the CDR3 is TGTGCCTGGAGTGGAGCGGACGAGCAGTACTTC. The chain recombines TRBV30 with TRBJ2-7; the D gene is possibly TRBD2 (5 bases). The V gene lost 1 base and the J gene lost 5 bases, with 6 bases spanning the gap. Germline CDR1 is GTSNPN and CDR2 is SVGIG (reference sequence). The CDR3 loop spans 11 amino acids.

The rearrangement links TRBV29-1 to TRBJ2-1; D is undetermined. The ends were cut back, 4 bases at V and 5 bases at J, with 12 bases in the middle. The length of the CDR3 is 13 residues. Germline V gene sequence: CDR1 SQVTM, CDR2 ANQGSEA. The CDR3, as DNA: TGCAGCGTTGCGTCGAGTCTAAACAATGAGCAGTTCTTC. This encodes CSVASSLNNEQFF.

The sample holds one count of this clone. The chain joins TRBV6-6 to TRBJ2-7; 8 bases line up with TRBD2. Trimming removed 4 bases from V and 6 bases from J; junction bases left unmatched: 8. Germline V gives CDR1 MNHNY, CDR2 SVGAGI (reference sequence). The CDR3 spans 14 residues. The CDR3 region is CASSFSGTSGEQYF. The CDR3 nucleotides are TGTGCCAGCAGTTTCTCCGGGACTAGTGGCGAGCAGTACTTC.

CDR3: CATSREGLAGGRADTQYF. In DNA, the CDR3 is TGTGCCACCAGCAGAGAAGGACTAGCGGGAGGCCGGGCAGATACGCAGTATTTT. The chain uses TRBV15 and TRBJ2-3; 14 nucleotides agree with TRBD2. The CDR3 covers 18 residues. With V trimmed by 0 bases and J by 4 bases, 6 bases remained unmatched. Germline assignment: CDR1 LNHNV and CDR2 YYDKDF (reference sequence).

This rearrangement joins TRBV13 to TRBJ2-4, with 14 bases fitting TRBD2. There are 17 residues in the CDR3. Trimming cost V 5 bases and J 5 bases; bases outside gene matches: 8. Germline V lookup: CDR1 PRHDT, CDR2 FYEKMQ (reference sequence). This chain's CDR3 is CASSLGTSGRGENIQYF. DNA for the CDR3: TGTGCCAGCAGCCTGGGGACTAGCGGGAGAGGTGAAAACATTCAGTACTTC. The variable domain in full, completed from reference TRBV13 and TRBJ2-4, reads AAGVIQSPRHLIKEKRETATLKCYPIPRHDTVYWYQQGPGQDPQFLISFYEKMQSDKGSIPDRFSAQQFSDYHSELNMSSLELGDSALYFCASSLGTSGRGENIQYFGAGTRLSVL.

The gene calls are TRBV28 and TRBJ1-3, with D perhaps TRBD1 (5 bases). CDR3 length equals 15 residues. Per the germline V gene, CDR1 is MDHEN and CDR2 is SYDVKM. Trimming cost V 4 bases and J 6 bases, with 16 bases left between them. As DNA, the CDR3 is TGTGCCAGCAGTTCTCCTCAGGGTCCTGAAAACACCATATATTTT. It codes for CASSSPQGPENTIYF.

The chain joins TRBV6-1 to TRBJ1-1, with D unclear. Germline CDR1 MNHNS, CDR2 SASEGT. The V and J ends lost 3 bases and 7 bases respectively, with 9 bases between them. The CDR3 is made up of 12 amino acids. The CDR3 DNA follows: TGTGCCAGCAGTGAGCGCGCAGGTGAAGCTTTCTTT. This encodes CASSERAGEAFF.

A single count supports this clone. The V call is TRBV1, the J call TRBJ1-5. TRBV1 is a recognized pseudogene. CDR3 length equals 15 residues. The CDR3 region is CTSTSLGRPNQPQHF. DNA for the CDR3: TGCACCAGCACATCTTTGGGGAGGCCTAATCAGCCCCAGCATTTT.

The rearrangement joins TRBV19 to TRBJ2-1, with 13 bases matching TRBD2. Trimming at V came to 3 bases and at J to 0 bases, leaving 11 bases not matched to a gene. The CDR3 has 20 amino acids. The germline V gene encodes CDR1 LNHDA and CDR2 SQIVND (reference sequence). CDR3 sequence: CASSMGGTSGKANSYNEQFF. CDR3 in DNA: TGTGCCAGTAGTATGGGGGGGACTAGCGGGAAGGCAAACTCCTACAATGAGCAGTTCTTC.

This rearrangement joins TRBV28 to TRBJ1-2; D remains ambiguous. Germline CDR1 and CDR2: MDHEN and SYDVKM. The CDR3 runs to 13 residues. V was clipped by 3 bases and J by 2 bases, with 7 bases between them. The CDR3 DNA reads TGTGCCAGCAGTTTGACATACAACTATGGCTACACCTTC. Protein: CASSLTYNYGYTF.

This chain links TRBV2 with TRBJ2-1, with 10 bases lining up with TRBD2. This CDR3 has 14 residues. With 7 bases clipped from V and 8 bases from J, the junction kept 8 bases outside the gene matches. Germline V gene sequence: CDR1 SNHLY, CDR2 FYNNEI. DNA of the CDR3: TGTGCCAGCACCGAGCGGGAGGGCAGGTATGAGCAGTTCTTC. Translated: CASTEREGRYEQFF.

This clone showed up just once. The chain has TRBV5-6 and TRBJ2-5; tentative D call: TRBD2 (6 bases). The CDR3 sequence is 15 residues long. V lost 3 bases and J 4 bases, leaving 16 bases between the germline ends. Germline V gene sequence: CDR1 SGHDT, CDR2 YYEEEE. This CDR3 is CASSYATRPPETQYF. The CDR3 bases are TGTGCCAGCAGCTATGCGACTAGGCCCCCAGAGACCCAGTACTTC.